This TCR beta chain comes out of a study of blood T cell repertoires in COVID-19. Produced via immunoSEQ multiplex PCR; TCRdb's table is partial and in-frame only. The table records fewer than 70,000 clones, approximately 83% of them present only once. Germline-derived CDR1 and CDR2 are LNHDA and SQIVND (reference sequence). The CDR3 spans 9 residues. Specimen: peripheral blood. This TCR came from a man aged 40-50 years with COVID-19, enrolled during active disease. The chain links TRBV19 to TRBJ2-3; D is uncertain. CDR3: CRGTDTQYF. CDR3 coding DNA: TGTCGCGGCACAGATACGCAGTATTTT.